The rows below give T cell receptor beta chains drawn from one sample of a study of T cell responses to AZD1222 COVID-19 vaccine. Sequencing used immunoSEQ multiplex PCR; TCRdb keeps in-frame clones, though not all of them. The table includes 150,000 or so clones, 90% to 95% detected once. This sample comprised peripheral blood, obtained 28 days after the second AZD1222 dose. The receptors come from an adult who received the AZD1222 COVID-19 vaccine. The CDR3 runs from the conserved cysteine through the conserved F or W. A D gene is named only where the DNA matches it firmly. Only part of the rows carry a size: once, few, many, or a class if the clone is expanded.

TRBV6-1	NA	once	TRBJ2-1	CASSEAPRGEQFF	TGTGCCAGCAGTGAAGCGCCGAGGGGAGAGCAGTTCTTC
TRBV7-9	NA	NA	TRBJ2-3	CASTPPENTQYF	TGTGCCAGCACCCCCCCCGAAAATACGCAGTATTTT
TRBV4-1	NA	NA	TRBJ2-7	CASSPGLFYEQYF	TGCGCCAGCAGCCCGGGACTTTTCTACGAGCAGTACTTC
TRBV11-2	TRBD2	NA	TRBJ2-1	CASRPGLAWNEQFF	TGTGCCAGCAGGCCGGGACTAGCATGGAATGAGCAGTTCTTC
TRBV7-8	TRBD1	NA	TRBJ1-6	CASSLEGRGIHSPLHF	TGTGCCAGCAGCTTAGAAGGCAGGGGGATTCATTCACCCCTCCACTTT
TRBV6-1	TRBD1	NA	TRBJ1-1	CASSGVWDRGVGTEAFF	TGTGCCAGCAGTGGAGTTTGGGACAGGGGGGTCGGCACTGAAGCTTTCTTT
TRBV27	TRBD1	NA	TRBJ1-2	CASSSGQGEFYGYTF	TGTGCCAGCAGTTCGGGACAGGGAGAGTTCTATGGCTACACCTTC
TRBV27	NA	NA	TRBJ2-1	CASSLSSVNEQFF	TGTGCCAGCAGTTTATCGAGTGTCAATGAGCAGTTCTTC
TRBV11-2	NA	once	TRBJ1-3	CASSSYRPGASGNTIYF	TGTGCCAGCAGCTCGTACCGTCCGGGGGCATCTGGAAACACCATATATTTT
TRBV5-5	NA	NA	TRBJ1-4	CASSLGAGATNEKLFF	TGTGCCAGCAGCTTGGGAGCAGGCGCAACTAATGAAAAACTGTTTTTT
TRBV6-6	NA	NA	TRBJ2-3	CASSPGAGTDTQYF	TGTGCCAGCAGCCCCGGGGCAGGCACAGATACGCAGTATTTT
TRBV7-2	NA	NA	TRBJ2-3	CASSPSGRITDTQYF	TGTGCCAGCAGCCCGAGCGGCAGAATCACAGATACGCAGTATTTT
TRBV24-1	NA	NA	TRBJ2-1	CATSDPRIINEQFF	TGTGCCACCAGTGATCCTCGAATAATTAATGAGCAGTTCTTC
TRBV5-8	TRBD1	NA	TRBJ1-5	CASSFSGDSRNQPQHF	TGTGCCAGCAGCTTCTCCGGGGACAGCCGCAATCAGCCCCAGCATTTT
TRBV3-1/TRBV3-2	NA	NA	TRBJ1-1	CASSQEVGSDTEAFF	TGTGCCAGCAGCCAAGAGGTCGGGAGTGACACTGAAGCTTTCTTT
TRBV30	NA	NA	TRBJ1-4	CAWTRHATNEKLFF	TGTGCCTGGACAAGACATGCAACTAATGAAAAACTGTTTTTT
TRBV7-9	NA	NA	TRBJ2-5	CASSLGVSSREQETQYF	TGTGCCAGCAGCTTGGGGGTTTCGAGTCGGGAGCAAGAGACCCAGTACTTC
TRBV28	NA	NA	TRBJ1-1	CASSFPRAGRYTEAFF	TGTGCCAGCAGTTTCCCCCGAGCAGGGCGTTACACTGAAGCTTTCTTT
TRBV7-3	TRBD1	once	TRBJ1-6	CASSSDRGKSPLHF	TGTGCCAGCAGCTCGGACAGGGGAAAATCACCCCTCCACTTT
TRBV27	NA	NA	TRBJ2-7	CASSLGHSLEQYF	TGTGCCAGCAGTTTAGGGCACTCTTTGGAACAGTACTTC
TRBV9	NA	few	TRBJ2-7	CASSVVGGREQYF	TGTGCCAGCAGCGTAGTGGGGGGCCGCGAGCAGTACTTC
TRBV3-1/TRBV3-2	TRBD2	NA	TRBJ2-7	CASSQSGRYEQYF	TGTGCCAGCAGCCAGAGCGGGAGGTACGAGCAGTACTTC
TRBV19	TRBD2	NA	TRBJ2-1	CASSGYSGDSYNEQFF	TGTGCCAGTAGTGGCTATAGCGGGGACTCCTACAATGAGCAGTTCTTC
TRBV6-2/TRBV6-3	NA	NA	TRBJ2-6	CASSYSGRRSSGANVLTF	TGTGCCAGCAGTTACTCCGGCCGAAGGAGCTCTGGGGCCAACGTCCTGACTTTC
TRBV7-8	NA	NA	TRBJ2-7	CASSLVGGITYEQYF	TGTGCCAGCAGCTTAGTTGGAGGGATTACTTACGAGCAGTACTTC
TRBV19	NA	NA	TRBJ1-1	CASSVDRRGTEAFF	TGTGCCAGTAGCGTAGACAGGAGGGGCACTGAAGCTTTCTTT
TRBV7-9	NA	NA	TRBJ1-1	CASSLLRIMNTEAFF	TGTGCCAGCAGCTTGTTAAGGATTATGAACACTGAAGCTTTCTTT
TRBV6-2/TRBV6-3	NA	NA	TRBJ2-6	CASSQKGSGANVLTF	TGTGCCAGCAGTCAGAAGGGATCTGGGGCCAACGTCCTGACTTTC
TRBV5-8	NA	NA	TRBJ1-5	CASSSSLPGNQPQHF	TGTGCCAGCAGCAGCAGCCTCCCAGGCAATCAGCCCCAGCATTTT
TRBV28	NA	NA	TRBJ1-4	CASSSAKGGVGEKLFF	TGTGCCAGCAGTTCGGCCAAGGGGGGGGTGGGAGAAAAACTGTTTTTT
TRBV7-9	TRBD1	NA	TRBJ1-2	CASSVQGTRSANYGYTF	TGTGCCAGCAGCGTACAGGGGACGAGGTCAGCTAACTATGGCTACACCTTC
TRBV19	NA	NA	TRBJ2-1	CASSLMGNIDEQFF	TGTGCCAGTAGTCTCATGGGTAACATAGATGAGCAGTTCTTC
TRBV5-1	NA	NA	TRBJ1-1	CASSMGHLNTEAFF	TGCGCCAGCAGCATGGGACATCTGAACACTGAAGCTTTCTTT
TRBV5-8	TRBD2	NA	TRBJ2-3	CASSLPGLAGTSTDTQYF	TGTGCCAGCAGCCTTCCGGGACTAGCGGGTACTAGCACAGATACGCAGTATTTT
TRBV27	NA	once	TRBJ1-6	CASSFGLQGNSPLHF	TGTGCCAGCAGTTTTGGACTCCAGGGGAATTCACCCCTCCACTTT
TRBV7-8	TRBD1	NA	TRBJ1-1	CASRLGQEKRAFF	TGTGCCAGCAGGCTTGGACAGGAAAAAAGAGCTTTCTTT
TRBV24-1	TRBD2	once	TRBJ2-3	CATSDIAGASTDTQYF	TGTGCCACCAGTGATATAGCGGGGGCTAGCACAGATACGCAGTATTTT
TRBV6-5	NA	NA	TRBJ1-2	CASSLPGGYGYTF	TGTGCCAGCAGCCTCCCCGGGGGATATGGCTACACCTTC
TRBV6-5	NA	NA	TRBJ2-2	CASSPFGKTGELFF	TGTGCCAGCAGTCCCTTCGGGAAGACCGGGGAGCTGTTTTTT
TRBV5-1	TRBD1	NA	TRBJ2-7	CASSLAGTVYEQYF	TGCGCCAGCAGCTTGGCCGGGACAGTGTACGAGCAGTACTTC